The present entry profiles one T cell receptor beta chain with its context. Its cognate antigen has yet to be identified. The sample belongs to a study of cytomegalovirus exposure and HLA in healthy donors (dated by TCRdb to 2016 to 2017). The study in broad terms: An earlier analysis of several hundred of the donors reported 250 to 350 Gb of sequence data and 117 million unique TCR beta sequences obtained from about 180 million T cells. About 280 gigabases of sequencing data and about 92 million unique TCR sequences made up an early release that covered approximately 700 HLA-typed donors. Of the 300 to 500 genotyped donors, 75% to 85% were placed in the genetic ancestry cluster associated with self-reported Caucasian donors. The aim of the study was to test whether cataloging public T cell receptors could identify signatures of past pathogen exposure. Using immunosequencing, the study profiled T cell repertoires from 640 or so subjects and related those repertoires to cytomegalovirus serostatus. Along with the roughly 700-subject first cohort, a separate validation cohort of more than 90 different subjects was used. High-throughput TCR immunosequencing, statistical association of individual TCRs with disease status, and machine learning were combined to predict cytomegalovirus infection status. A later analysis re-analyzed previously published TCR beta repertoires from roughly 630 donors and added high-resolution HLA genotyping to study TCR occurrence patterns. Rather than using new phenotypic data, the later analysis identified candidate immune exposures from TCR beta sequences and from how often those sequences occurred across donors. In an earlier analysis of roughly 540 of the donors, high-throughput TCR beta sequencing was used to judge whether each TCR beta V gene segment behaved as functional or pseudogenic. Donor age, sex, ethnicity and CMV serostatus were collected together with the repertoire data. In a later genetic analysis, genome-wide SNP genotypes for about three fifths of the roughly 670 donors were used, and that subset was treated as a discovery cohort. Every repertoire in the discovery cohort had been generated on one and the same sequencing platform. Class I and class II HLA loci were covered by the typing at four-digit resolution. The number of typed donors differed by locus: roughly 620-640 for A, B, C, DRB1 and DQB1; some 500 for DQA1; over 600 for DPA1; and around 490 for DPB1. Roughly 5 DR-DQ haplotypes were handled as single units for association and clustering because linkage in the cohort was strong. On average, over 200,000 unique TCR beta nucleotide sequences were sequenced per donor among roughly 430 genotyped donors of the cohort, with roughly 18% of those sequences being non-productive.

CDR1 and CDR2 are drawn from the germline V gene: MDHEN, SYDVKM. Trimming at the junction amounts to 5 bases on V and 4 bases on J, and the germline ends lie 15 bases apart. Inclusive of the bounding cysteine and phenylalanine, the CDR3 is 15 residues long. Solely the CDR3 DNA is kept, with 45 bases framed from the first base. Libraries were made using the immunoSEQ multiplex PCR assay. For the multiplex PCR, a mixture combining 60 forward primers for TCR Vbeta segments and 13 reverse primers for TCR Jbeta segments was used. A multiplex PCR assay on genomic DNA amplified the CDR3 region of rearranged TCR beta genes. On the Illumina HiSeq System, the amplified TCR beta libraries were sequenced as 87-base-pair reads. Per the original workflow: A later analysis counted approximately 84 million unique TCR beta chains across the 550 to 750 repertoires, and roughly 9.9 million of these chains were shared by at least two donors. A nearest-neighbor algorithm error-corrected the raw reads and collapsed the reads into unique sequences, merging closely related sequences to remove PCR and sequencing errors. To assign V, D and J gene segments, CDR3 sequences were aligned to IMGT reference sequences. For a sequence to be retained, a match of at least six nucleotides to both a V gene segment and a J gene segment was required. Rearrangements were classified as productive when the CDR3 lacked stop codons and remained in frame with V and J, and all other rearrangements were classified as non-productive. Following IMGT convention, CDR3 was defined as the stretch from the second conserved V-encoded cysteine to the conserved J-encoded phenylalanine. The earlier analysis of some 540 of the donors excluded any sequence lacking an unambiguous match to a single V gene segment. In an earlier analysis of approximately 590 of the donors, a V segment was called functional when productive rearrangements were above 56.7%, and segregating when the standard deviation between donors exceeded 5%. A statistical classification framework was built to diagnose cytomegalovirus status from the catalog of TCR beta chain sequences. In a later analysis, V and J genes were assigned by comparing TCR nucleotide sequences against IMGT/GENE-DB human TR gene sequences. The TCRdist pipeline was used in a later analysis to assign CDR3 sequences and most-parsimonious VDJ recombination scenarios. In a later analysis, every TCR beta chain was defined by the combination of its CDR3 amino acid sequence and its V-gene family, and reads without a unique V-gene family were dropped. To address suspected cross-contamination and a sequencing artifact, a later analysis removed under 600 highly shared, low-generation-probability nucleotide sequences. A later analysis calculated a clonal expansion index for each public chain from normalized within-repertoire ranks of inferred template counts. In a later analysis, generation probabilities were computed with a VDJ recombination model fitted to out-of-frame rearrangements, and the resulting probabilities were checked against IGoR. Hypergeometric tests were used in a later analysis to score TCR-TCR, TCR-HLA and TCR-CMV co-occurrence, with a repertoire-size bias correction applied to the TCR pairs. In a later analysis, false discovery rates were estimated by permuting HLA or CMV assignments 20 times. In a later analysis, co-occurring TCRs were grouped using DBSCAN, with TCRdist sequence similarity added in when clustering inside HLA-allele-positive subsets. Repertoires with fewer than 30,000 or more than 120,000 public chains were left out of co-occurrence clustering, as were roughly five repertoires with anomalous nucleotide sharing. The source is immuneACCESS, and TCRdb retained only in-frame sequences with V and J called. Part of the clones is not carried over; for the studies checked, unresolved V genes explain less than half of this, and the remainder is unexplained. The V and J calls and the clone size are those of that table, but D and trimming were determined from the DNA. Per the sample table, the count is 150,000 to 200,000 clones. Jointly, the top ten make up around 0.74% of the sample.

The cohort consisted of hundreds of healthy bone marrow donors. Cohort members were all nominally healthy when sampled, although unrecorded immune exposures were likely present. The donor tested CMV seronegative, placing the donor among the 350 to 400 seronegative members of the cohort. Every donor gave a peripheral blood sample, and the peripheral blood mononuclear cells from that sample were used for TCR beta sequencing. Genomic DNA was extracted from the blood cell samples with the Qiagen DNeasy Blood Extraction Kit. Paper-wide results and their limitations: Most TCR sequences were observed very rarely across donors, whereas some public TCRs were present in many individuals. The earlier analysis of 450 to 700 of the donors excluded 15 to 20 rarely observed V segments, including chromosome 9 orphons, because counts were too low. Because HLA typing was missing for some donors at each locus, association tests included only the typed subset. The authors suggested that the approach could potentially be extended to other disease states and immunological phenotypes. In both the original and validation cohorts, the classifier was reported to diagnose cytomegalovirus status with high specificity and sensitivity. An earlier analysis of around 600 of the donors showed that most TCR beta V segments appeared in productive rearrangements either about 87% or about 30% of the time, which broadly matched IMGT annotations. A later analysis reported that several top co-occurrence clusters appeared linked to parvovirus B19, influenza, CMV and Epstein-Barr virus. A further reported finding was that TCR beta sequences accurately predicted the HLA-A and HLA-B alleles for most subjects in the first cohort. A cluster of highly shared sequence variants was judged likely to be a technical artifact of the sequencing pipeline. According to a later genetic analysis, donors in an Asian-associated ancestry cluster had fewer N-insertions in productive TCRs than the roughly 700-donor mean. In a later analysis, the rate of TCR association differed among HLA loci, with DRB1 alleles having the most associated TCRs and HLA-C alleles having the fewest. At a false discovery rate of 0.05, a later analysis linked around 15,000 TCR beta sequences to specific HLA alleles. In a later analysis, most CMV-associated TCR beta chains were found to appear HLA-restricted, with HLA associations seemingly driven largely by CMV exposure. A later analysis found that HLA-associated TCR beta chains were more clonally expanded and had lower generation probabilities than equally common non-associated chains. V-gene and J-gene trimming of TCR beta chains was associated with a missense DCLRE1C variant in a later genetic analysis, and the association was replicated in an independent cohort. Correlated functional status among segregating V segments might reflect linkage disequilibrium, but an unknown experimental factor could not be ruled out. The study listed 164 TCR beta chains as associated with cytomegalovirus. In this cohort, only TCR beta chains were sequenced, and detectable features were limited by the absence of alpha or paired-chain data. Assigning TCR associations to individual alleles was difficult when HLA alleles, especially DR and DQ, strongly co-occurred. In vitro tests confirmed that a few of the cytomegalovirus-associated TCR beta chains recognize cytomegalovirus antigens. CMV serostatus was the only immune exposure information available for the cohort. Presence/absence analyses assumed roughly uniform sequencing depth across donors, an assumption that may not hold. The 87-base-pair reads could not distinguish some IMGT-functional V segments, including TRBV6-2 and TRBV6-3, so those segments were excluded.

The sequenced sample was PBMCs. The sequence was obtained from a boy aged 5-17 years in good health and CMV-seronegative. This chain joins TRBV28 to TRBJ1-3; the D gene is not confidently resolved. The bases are TGTGCCAGCAGTCCGGGGAGGGTGCGAGGAAACACCATATATTTT. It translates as CASSPGRVRGNTIYF. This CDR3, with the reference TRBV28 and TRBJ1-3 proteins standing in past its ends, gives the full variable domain DVKVTQSSRYLVKRTGEKVFLECVQDMDHENMFWYRQDPGLGLRLIYFSYDVKMKEKGDIPEGYSVSREKKERFSLILESASTNQTSMYLCASSPGRVRGNTIYFGEGSWLTVV.